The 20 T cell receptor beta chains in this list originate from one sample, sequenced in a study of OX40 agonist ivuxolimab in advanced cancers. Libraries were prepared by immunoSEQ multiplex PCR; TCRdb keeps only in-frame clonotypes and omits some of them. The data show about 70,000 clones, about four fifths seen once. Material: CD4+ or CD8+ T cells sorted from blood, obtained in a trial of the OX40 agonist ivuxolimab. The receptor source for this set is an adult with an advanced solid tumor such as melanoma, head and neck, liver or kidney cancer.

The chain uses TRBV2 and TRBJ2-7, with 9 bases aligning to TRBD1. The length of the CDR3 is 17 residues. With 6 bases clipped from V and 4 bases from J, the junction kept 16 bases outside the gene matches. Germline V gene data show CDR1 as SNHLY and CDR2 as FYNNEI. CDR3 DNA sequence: TGTGCCAGCAGGGCCGGGACAGGGAGGCCAGGAAATTACGAGCAGTACTTC. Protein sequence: CASRAGTGRPGNYEQYF. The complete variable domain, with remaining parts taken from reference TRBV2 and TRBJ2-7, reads EPEVTQTPSHQVTQMGQEVILRCVPISNHLYFYWYRQILGQKVEFLVSFYNNEISEKSEIFDDQFSVERPDGSNFTLKIRSTKLEDSAMYFCASRAGTGRPGNYEQYFGPGTRLTVT.

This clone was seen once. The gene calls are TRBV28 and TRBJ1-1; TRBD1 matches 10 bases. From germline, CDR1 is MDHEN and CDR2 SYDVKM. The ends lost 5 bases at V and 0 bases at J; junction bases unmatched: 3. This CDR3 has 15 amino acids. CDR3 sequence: CASSTGTGVNTEAFF. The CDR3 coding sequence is TGTGCCAGCAGTACCGGGACAGGGGTGAACACTGAAGCTTTCTTT.

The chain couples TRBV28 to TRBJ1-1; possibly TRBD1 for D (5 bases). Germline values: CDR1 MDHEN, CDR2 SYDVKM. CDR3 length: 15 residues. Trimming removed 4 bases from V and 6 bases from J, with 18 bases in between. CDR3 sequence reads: CASSSVETDRAEAFF. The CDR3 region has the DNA TGTGCCAGCAGTTCGGTGGAAACCGACAGAGCTGAAGCTTTCTTT.

The CDR3: CASSLSFQDSQYF. In DNA, the CDR3 is TGCGCCAGCAGCTTGAGCTTTCAGGATTCACAGTATTTT. The chain links TRBV5-1 to TRBJ2-3; D uncertain. The CDR3 consists of 13 residues. Looked up from germline, CDR1 is SGHRS and CDR2 is YFSETQ. Trimming took off 1 base at V and 12 bases at J, with 15 bases between the two ends.

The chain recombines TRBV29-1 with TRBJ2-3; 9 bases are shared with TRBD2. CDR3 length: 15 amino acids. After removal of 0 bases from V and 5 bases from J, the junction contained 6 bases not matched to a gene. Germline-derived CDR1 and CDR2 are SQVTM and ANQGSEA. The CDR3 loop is CSVEDGRGGRDTQYF. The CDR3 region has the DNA TGCAGCGTTGAAGATGGGCGGGGGGGCCGAGATACGCAGTATTTT.

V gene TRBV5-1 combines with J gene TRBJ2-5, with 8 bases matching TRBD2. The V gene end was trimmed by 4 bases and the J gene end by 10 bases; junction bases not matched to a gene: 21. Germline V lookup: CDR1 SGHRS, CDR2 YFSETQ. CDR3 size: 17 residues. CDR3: CASSIAPIGAGARDQYF. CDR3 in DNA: TGCGCCAGCAGCATCGCCCCTATCGGAGCGGGGGCCCGGGACCAGTACTTC.

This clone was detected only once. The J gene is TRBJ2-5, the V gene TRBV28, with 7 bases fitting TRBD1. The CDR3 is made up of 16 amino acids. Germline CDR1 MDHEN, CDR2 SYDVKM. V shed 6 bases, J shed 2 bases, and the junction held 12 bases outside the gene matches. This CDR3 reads CASSLYELGQQETQYF. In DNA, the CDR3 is TGTGCCAGCAGCCTCTATGAGCTGGGACAGCAAGAGACCCAGTACTTC.

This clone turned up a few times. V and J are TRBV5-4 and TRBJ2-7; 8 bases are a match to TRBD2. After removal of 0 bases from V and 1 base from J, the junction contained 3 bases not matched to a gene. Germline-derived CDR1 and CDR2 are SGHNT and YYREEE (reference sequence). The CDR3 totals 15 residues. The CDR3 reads CASSLEGLESYEQYF. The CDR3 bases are TGTGCCAGCAGCTTGGAGGGACTAGAATCCTACGAGCAGTACTTC.

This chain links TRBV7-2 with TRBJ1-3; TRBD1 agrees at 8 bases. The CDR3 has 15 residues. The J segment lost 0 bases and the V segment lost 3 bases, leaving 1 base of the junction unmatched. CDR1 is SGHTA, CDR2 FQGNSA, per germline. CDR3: CASSFGQGSGNTIYF. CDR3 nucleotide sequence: TGTGCCAGCAGCTTCGGACAGGGCTCTGGAAACACCATATATTTT.

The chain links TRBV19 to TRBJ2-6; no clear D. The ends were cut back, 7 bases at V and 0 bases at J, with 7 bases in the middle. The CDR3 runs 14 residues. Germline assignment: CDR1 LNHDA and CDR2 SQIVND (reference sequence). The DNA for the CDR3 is TGTGCCAGTACCCCGAGCTCTGGGGCCAACGTCCTGACTTTC. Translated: CASTPSSGANVLTF. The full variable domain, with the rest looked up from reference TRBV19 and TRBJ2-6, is DGGITQSPKYLFRKEGQNVTLSCEQNLNHDAMYWYRQDPGQGLRLIYYSQIVNDFQKGDIAEGYSVSREKKESFPLTVTSAQKNPTAFYLCASTPSSGANVLTFGAGSRLTVL.

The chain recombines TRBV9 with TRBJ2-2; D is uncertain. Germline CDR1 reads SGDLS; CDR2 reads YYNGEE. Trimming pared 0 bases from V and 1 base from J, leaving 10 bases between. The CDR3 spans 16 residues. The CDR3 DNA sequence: TGTGCCAGCAGCGTAGAAGGGCAGCTGAACACCGGGGAGCTGTTTTTT. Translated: CASSVEGQLNTGELFF.

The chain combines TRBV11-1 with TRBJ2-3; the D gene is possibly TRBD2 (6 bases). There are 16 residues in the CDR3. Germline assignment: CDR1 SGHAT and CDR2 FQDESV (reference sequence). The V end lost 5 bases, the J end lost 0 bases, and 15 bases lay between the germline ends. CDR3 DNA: TGTGCCAGCAGCGCCTTACTGAGCGGGAGCACAGATACGCAGTATTTT. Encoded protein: CASSALLSGSTDTQYF. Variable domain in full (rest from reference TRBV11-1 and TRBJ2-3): EAEVAQSPRYKITEKSQAVAFWCDPISGHATLYWYRQILGQGPELLVQFQDESVVDDSQLPKDRFSAERLKGVDSTLKIQPAELGDSAMYLCASSALLSGSTDTQYFGPGTRLTVL.

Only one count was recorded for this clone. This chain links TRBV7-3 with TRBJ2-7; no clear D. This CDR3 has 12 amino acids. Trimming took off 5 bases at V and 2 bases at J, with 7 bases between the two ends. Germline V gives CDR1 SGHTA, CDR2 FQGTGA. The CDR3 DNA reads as TGTGCCAGCAGCGACTTAACCTACGAGCAGTACTTC. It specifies CASSDLTYEQYF.

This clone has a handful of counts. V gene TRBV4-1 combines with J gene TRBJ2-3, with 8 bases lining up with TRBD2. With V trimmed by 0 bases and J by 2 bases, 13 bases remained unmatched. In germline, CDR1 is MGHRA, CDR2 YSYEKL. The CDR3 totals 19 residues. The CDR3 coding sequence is TGCGCCAGCAGCCAAGAGGGACGGGGGGGCCTTCGACTCACAGATACGCAGTATTTT. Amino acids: CASSQEGRGGLRLTDTQYF.

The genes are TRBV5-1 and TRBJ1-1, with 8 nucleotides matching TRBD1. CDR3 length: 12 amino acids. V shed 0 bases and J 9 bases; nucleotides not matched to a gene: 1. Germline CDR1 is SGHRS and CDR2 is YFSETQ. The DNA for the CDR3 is TGCGCCAGCAGCTTGGGGACAGGGAAAGCTTTCTTT. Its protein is CASSLGTGKAFF.

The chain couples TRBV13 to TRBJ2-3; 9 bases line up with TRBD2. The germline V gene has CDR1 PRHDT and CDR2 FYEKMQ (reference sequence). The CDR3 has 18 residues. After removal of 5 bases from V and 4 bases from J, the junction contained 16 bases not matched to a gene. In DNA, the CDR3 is TGTGCCAGCAGCCCCACAGCCCTTTCTAGCGGGGCTTCAGATACGCAGTATTTT. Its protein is CASSPTALSSGASDTQYF.

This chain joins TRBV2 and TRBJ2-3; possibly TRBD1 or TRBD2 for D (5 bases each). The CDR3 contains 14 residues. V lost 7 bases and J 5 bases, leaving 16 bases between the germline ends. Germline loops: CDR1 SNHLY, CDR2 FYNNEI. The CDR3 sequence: CASTHEMGVDTQYF. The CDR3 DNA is TGTGCCAGCACCCACGAAATGGGGGTAGATACGCAGTATTTT. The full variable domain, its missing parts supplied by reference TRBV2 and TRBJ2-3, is EPEVTQTPSHQVTQMGQEVILRCVPISNHLYFYWYRQILGQKVEFLVSFYNNEISEKSEIFDDQFSVERPDGSNFTLKIRSTKLEDSAMYFCASTHEMGVDTQYFGPGTRLTVL.

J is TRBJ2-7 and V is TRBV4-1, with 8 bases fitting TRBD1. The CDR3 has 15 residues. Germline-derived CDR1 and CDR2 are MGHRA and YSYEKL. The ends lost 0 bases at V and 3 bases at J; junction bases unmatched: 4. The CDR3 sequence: CASSQDRGLHYEQYF. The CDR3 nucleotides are TGCGCCAGCAGCCAAGACAGGGGGCTACACTACGAGCAGTACTTC.

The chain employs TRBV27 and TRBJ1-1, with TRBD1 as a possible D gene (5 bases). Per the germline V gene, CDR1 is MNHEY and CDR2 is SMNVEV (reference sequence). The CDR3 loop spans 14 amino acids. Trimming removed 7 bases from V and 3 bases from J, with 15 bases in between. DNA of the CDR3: TGTGCCAGCACCCCCTCCGGGGGAGACACTGAAGCTTTCTTT. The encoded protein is CASTPSGGDTEAFF.

For the CDR3, the DNA is TGCGCCAGCAGCTTGGTGGCGGGGAGCTCCTACAATGAGCAGTTCTTC. Protein sequence: CASSLVAGSSYNEQFF. The chain employs TRBV5-1 and TRBJ2-1, with D perhaps matching TRBD2 (6 bases). Germline assignment: CDR1 SGHRS and CDR2 YFSETQ. The CDR3 sequence is 16 residues long. V lost 0 bases to trimming and J lost 0 bases, with 10 bases between them. The full variable domain, rest sourced from reference TRBV5-1 and TRBJ2-1, is KAGVTQTPRYLIKTRGQQVTLSCSPISGHRSVSWYQQTPGQGLQFLFEYFSETQRNKGNFPGRFSGRQFSNSRSEMNVSTLELGDSALYLCASSLVAGSSYNEQFFGPGTRLTVL.